This entry lists 21 T cell receptor beta chains sequenced from one sample in a study of regulatory T cells in long-lasting Graves disease. CDR3 regions were amplified by Arm-PCR using iRepertoire HTBI primers to build TCR beta libraries. TCRdb analysed the multiplex PCR reads with MiXCR anew, one entry per CDR3 protein. The profile shows just over 600,000 distinct CDR3 sequences, approximately 15% of them singletons. This sample's time point: newly diagnosed GD, antithyroid drugs for less than 3 months. The TCR library was prepared using RNA isolated from PBMCs. The same sample was also studied in work on T cells in Graves' hyperthyroidism and ophthalmopathy.

Sequencing was performed on peripheral blood mononuclear cells (PBMCs), taken at new diagnosis, from a patient treated with antithyroid drugs. Receptors were obtained from a woman in her 30s with Graves disease.

This clonotype was counted only a few times. J is TRBJ2-7 and V is TRBV18; 8 nucleotides line up with TRBD1. V shed 3 bases and J 7 bases; nucleotides not matched to a gene: 8. Looked up from germline, CDR1 is KGHSH and CDR2 is LQKENI. This CDR3 is 14 amino acids long. The CDR3 bases are TGTGCCAGCTCACCTCGACAGGGGCTGGGGGAGCAGTACTTC. Its translation: CASSPRQGLGEQYF.

Worth noting for this clonotype: This may arise from a read error, as a much more abundant clone is one base away. This likely comes from a read error, as the CDR3 has no conserved phenylalanine or tryptophan at its end. The chain carries TRBV9 and TRBJ2-7, with D perhaps given as TRBD1 or TRBD2 (5 bases each). The CDR3 contains 15 residues. Trimming took off 4 bases at V and 1 base at J, with 15 bases between the two ends. CDR1 is SGDLS and CDR2 is YYNGEE in the germline V gene. In DNA, the CDR3 is TGTGCCAGCAGCCCTAGTTACTGGGGGTCCTACGAGCAGTACATC. Translating it yields CASSPSYWGSYEQYI.

This clonotype was detected ten times or more. V and J are TRBV20-1 and TRBJ2-7; 8 nucleotides line up with TRBD2. This CDR3 is 16 amino acids long. J was trimmed by 3 bases and V by 3 bases; bases with no gene match: 13. Germline lookup yields CDR1 DFQATT and CDR2 SNEGSKA (reference sequence). The CDR3 DNA follows: TGCAGTGCTAGGGGACTATCTAGCGGGCCCGGCTACGAGCAGTACTTC. This encodes CSARGLSSGPGYEQYF.

Many counts were recorded for this clonotype. The rearrangement uses TRBV12-3 or TRBV12-4 and TRBJ1-2; TRBD1 is a possible D gene (6 bases). The CDR3 has 13 residues. The V end was cut by 4 bases, the J end by 8 bases, with 14 bases between. The CDR3 loop is CASSSNRARGYTF. The CDR3 DNA sequence: TGTGCCAGCAGTTCCAACAGGGCTCGCGGCTACACCTTC.

In this sample, this clonotype turned up once. A read error may explain this, as a much larger clone is one base away. The chain is built from TRBV6-1 and TRBJ2-7, with D perhaps TRBD2 (6 bases). Trimming cost V 6 bases and J 0 bases, with 12 bases left between them. Germline V CDR1 and CDR2: MNHNS, SASEGT. The length of the CDR3 is 14 residues. The CDR3 nucleotides read TGTGCCAGCAGGTGGGGAGGTGACTCCTACGAGCAGTACTTC. Amino acids: CASRWGGDSYEQYF.

Note on this clonotype: With a much larger clone just one base away, this may be a read error. V and J are TRBV6-9 and TRBJ2-5; 7 bases are shared with TRBD1. The CDR3 totals 15 residues. Germline CDR1 reads MNHGY; CDR2 reads SVAAGI. The CDR3 nucleotides are TGTGCCAGCAGTTACTCCAGGGGGTGGGGAGAGGCCCAGTACTTC. Its protein product is CASSYSRGWGEAQYF.

On this clonotype itself: The junction does not match germline at one end; this may be a read error. V gene TRBV29-1 combines with J gene TRBJ1-2; D is uncertain. This CDR3 is 14 amino acids long. The germline V gene has CDR1 SQVTM and CDR2 ANQGSEA. CDR3 protein: CSVEAAGAFYGHTF. The CDR3 DNA reads as TGCAGCGTTGAGGCAGCAGGCGCTTTCTATGGCCACACCTTC.

This chain joins TRBV4-2 and TRBJ2-3; 11 bases are a match to TRBD2. CDR3 length: 16 residues. Germline V lookup: CDR1 LGHNA, CDR2 YNFKEQ. J was trimmed by 4 bases and V by 1 base; bases with no gene match: 4. The CDR3 spells CASSQVAGGPSDTQYF. The DNA for the CDR3 is TGTGCCAGCAGCCAAGTAGCGGGAGGGCCATCAGATACGCAGTATTTT.

This chain links TRBV9 with TRBJ2-5; 7 bases fit TRBD1. There are 14 residues in the CDR3. Trimming cost V 5 bases and J 7 bases; bases outside gene matches: 11. CDR1 and CDR2 (germline): SGDLS, YYNGEE. The CDR3: CASRKTGEDGTQYF. In DNA, the CDR3 is TGTGCCAGCAGAAAAACAGGGGAAGACGGGACCCAGTACTTC. The full variable domain, with the rest looked up from reference TRBV9 and TRBJ2-5, is DSGVTQTPKHLITATGQRVTLRCSPRSGDLSVYWYQQSLDQGLQFLIQYYNGEERAKGNILERFSAQQFPDLHSELNLSSLELGDSALYFCASRKTGEDGTQYFGPGTRLLVL.

This clonotype was picked up many times. The chain uses TRBV28 and TRBJ1-1; no definite D call. Between the trimmed V and J ends, which lost 10 bases and 2 bases, there was a span of 14 bases. Germline V lookup: CDR1 MDHEN, CDR2 SYDVKM. The CDR3 runs to 13 residues. CDR3 amino acids: CATRRPPNTEAFF. CDR3 coding DNA: TGTGCCACCCGACGACCGCCCAACACTGAAGCTTTCTTT.

The CDR3: CASSQTGPPTQYF. CDR3 DNA: TGTGCCAGCAGTCAGACAGGTCCCCCTACGCAGTATTTT. The chain employs TRBV28 and TRBJ2-3; possible D gene TRBD1, 6 bases. Germline V gene sequence: CDR1 MDHEN, CDR2 SYDVKM. This CDR3 comprises 13 residues. The V end lost 5 bases, the J end lost 8 bases, and 14 bases lay between the germline ends.

The J gene is TRBJ2-1, the V gene TRBV7-2; no firm D call. V was shortened by 7 bases and J by 5 bases, with 9 bases between the two germline ends. Looked up from germline, CDR1 is SGHTA and CDR2 is FQGNSA. This CDR3 comprises 12 residues. The CDR3 loop reads CASTLKNNEQFF. The DNA of the CDR3 is TGTGCCAGCACCCTTAAGAACAATGAGCAGTTCTTC.

This clonotype was counted many times. The chain recombines TRBV19 with TRBJ2-2; D is ambiguous. The length of the CDR3 is 13 residues. Germline CDR1 and CDR2: LNHDA and SQIVND (reference sequence). Trimming pared 3 bases from V and 5 bases from J, leaving 7 bases between. The CDR3 loop reads CASSIGLTGELFF. The DNA of the CDR3 is TGTGCCAGTAGTATTGGGTTGACCGGGGAGCTGTTTTTT.

This clonotype came up many times. CDR3 residues: CASTPPGVPSDTQYF. The CDR3, as DNA: TGTGCCAGCACCCCCCCGGGGGTGCCTTCAGATACGCAGTATTTT. The rearrangement links TRBV2 to TRBJ2-3; possible D gene TRBD2, 6 bases. V dropped 7 bases and J dropped 4 bases, with 18 bases sitting between them. Germline V gives CDR1 SNHLY, CDR2 FYNNEI. This CDR3 region has 15 residues.

The rearrangement links TRBV7-2 to TRBJ2-1; 7 bases are shared with TRBD2. J was trimmed by 6 bases and V by 3 bases; bases with no gene match: 8. The CDR3 totals 15 residues. The V gene's germline CDR1 is SGHTA and CDR2 FQGNSA. The CDR3 region has the DNA TGTGCCAGCAGCTTCGCGGGAGTTGTTGTCAATGAGCAGTTCTTC. Amino acids: CASSFAGVVVNEQFF.

The sample holds a few counts of this clonotype. The CDR3 spells CASSERGLGTDTQYF. The CDR3 coding sequence is TGTGCCAGCAGTGAAAGGGGGCTAGGCACAGATACGCAGTATTTT. The V call is TRBV2, the J call TRBJ2-3, with 7 bases aligning to TRBD1. From germline, CDR1 is SNHLY and CDR2 FYNNEI. V shed 2 bases and J 1 base; nucleotides not matched to a gene: 3. This CDR3 comprises 15 residues.

This clonotype showed up just a few times. V gene TRBV27 combines with J gene TRBJ2-1; D may match TRBD1 or TRBD2 (5 bases each). The germline gives CDR1 MNHEY, CDR2 SMNVEV (reference sequence). The CDR3 totals 17 residues. Trimming took off 4 bases at V and 2 bases at J, with 18 bases between the two ends. The CDR3 nucleotides read TGTGCCAGCAGTTGGGACCGGCGAACATACGCCTACAATGAGCAGTTCTTC. This gives the protein CASSWDRRTYAYNEQFF.

This clonotype has at least ten counts. J is TRBJ1-2 and V is TRBV2; 8 nucleotides agree with TRBD1. The CDR3 runs to 14 residues. J gave up 6 bases and V 0 bases, and 3 bases lay outside the gene matches. The germline V gene has CDR1 SNHLY and CDR2 FYNNEI. The CDR3 DNA is TGTGCCAGCAGTGAAGCATCGACAGGGGATGGCTACACCTTC. It specifies CASSEASTGDGYTF.

This rearrangement joins TRBV4-1 to TRBJ1-2; 7 nucleotides line up with TRBD1. The CDR3 sequence is 16 residues long. The germline gives CDR1 MGHRA, CDR2 YSYEKL. The J segment lost 7 bases and the V segment lost 2 bases, leaving 13 bases of the junction unmatched. CDR3 amino acids: CASSQKGAGEAAGYTF. Written as DNA, the CDR3 is TGCGCCAGCAGCCAAAAGGGGGCGGGGGAGGCAGCTGGCTACACCTTC.

This clonotype was detected ten times or more. The chain has TRBV30 and TRBJ1-2; a weak D match, TRBD1 (5 bases). V gave up 4 bases and J gave up 4 bases, with 13 bases separating them. This CDR3 is built from 13 residues. CDR1 and CDR2 from the germline V gene are GTSNPN and SVGIG (reference sequence). The CDR3 spells CAWNSAGIYGYTF. The CDR3 nucleotides are TGTGCCTGGAATTCGGCAGGGATCTATGGCTACACCTTC. The variable domain in full, with the rest retrieved from reference TRBV30 and TRBJ1-2, is SQTIHQWPATLVQPVGSPLSLECTVEGTSNPNLYWYRQAAGRGLQLLFYSVGIGQISSEVPQNLSASRPQDRQFILSSKKLLLSDSGFYLCAWNSAGIYGYTFGSGTRLTVV.

The sample holds one count of this clonotype. This may be a read error, as it is one base from a much larger clone. The conserved phenylalanine or tryptophan is not found at the CDR3 terminus, so this likely reflects a read error. The V and J genes are TRBV20-1 and TRBJ2-5; D is unresolved. Deletions cut 3 bases from V and 2 bases from J, with 10 bases between. Per germline, CDR1 DFQATT and CDR2 SNEGSKA (reference sequence). This CDR3 comprises 13 residues. In DNA form, the CDR3 reads TGCAGTGCTAGCTCCGGCATTCAAGAGACCCAGTACCTC. This gives the protein CSASSGIQETQYL.